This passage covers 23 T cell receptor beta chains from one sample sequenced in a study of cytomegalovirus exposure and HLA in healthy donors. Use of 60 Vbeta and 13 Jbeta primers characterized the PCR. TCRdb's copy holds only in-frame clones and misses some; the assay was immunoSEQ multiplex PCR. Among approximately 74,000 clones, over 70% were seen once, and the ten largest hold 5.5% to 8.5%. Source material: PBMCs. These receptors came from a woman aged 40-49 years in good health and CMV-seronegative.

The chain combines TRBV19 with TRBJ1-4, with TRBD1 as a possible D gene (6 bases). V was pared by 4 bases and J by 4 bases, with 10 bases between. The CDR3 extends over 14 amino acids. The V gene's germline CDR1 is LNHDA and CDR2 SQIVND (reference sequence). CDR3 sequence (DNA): TGTGCCAGTAGTACTACAGGGAATAATGAAAAACTGTTTTTT. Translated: CASSTTGNNEKLFF.

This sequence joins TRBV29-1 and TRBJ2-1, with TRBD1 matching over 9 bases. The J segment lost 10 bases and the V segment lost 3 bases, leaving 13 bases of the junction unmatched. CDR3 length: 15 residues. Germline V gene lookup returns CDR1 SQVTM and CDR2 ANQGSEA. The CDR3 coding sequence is TGCAGCGTTGAGGGGTCACGACAGGGGGGGAGAGAGCAGTTCTTC. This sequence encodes CSVEGSRQGGREQFF.

CDR3 sequence (DNA): TGTGCCAGCAGTTTGGGGGGGCGCGATGAGCAGTTCTTC. Encoded protein: CASSLGGRDEQFF. V gene TRBV28 combines with J gene TRBJ2-1; D might be TRBD2 (7 bases). The CDR3 sequence is 13 residues long. Germline CDR1 reads MDHEN; CDR2 reads SYDVKM. V lost 3 bases, J lost 8 bases, and 11 bases lay in between. The entire variable domain, with the rest obtained from reference TRBV28 and TRBJ2-1, is as follows: DVKVTQSSRYLVKRTGEKVFLECVQDMDHENMFWYRQDPGLGLRLIYFSYDVKMKEKGDIPEGYSVSREKKERFSLILESASTNQTSMYLCASSLGGRDEQFFGPGTRLTVL.

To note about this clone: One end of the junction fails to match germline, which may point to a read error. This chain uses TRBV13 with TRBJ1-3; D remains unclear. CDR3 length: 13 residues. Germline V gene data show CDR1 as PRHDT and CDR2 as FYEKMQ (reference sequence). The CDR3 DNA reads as TGTGCCAGCAGCCTAGGCAGGGGAAACACCATATATTTT. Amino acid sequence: CASSLGRGNTIYF.

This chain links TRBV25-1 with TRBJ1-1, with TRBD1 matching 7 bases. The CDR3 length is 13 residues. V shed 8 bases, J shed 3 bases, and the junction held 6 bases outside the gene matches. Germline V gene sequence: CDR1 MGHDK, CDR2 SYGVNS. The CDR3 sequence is CASQTTGYTEAFF. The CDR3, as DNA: TGTGCCAGCCAAACGACAGGGTACACTGAAGCTTTCTTT.

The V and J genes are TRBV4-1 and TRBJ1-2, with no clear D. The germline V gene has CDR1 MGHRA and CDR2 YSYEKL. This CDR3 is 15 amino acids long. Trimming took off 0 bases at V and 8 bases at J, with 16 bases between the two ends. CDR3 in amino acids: CASSQEFGPRRGYTF. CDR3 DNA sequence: TGCGCCAGCAGCCAAGAGTTTGGCCCAAGGAGAGGCTACACCTTC.

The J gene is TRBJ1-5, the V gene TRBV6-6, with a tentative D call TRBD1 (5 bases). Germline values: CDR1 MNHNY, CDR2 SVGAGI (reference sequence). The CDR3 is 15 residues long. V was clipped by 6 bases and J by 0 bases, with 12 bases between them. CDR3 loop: CASSLGGDSNQPQHF. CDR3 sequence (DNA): TGTGCCAGCAGCCTCGGGGGGGATAGCAATCAGCCCCAGCATTTT.

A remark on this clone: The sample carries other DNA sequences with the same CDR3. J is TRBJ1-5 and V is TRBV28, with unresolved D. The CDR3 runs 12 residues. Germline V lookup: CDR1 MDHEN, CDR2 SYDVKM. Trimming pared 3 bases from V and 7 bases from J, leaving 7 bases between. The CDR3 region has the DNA TGTGCCAGCAGTTTGAGTCAACAGCCCCAGCATTTT. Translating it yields CASSLSQQPQHF.

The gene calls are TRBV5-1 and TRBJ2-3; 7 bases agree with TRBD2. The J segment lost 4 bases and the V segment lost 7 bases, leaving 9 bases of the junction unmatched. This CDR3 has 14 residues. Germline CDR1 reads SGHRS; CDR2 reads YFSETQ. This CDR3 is CASLTSTEPDTQYF. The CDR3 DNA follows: TGCGCCAGCCTGACTAGCACAGAACCAGATACGCAGTATTTT.

The chain's CDR3 is CASSLDWGVNEKLFF. DNA for the CDR3: TGCGCCAGCAGCTTGGATTGGGGGGTTAATGAAAAACTGTTTTTT. The J gene is TRBJ1-4, the V gene TRBV5-1; D might be TRBD1 (5 bases). Deletions cut 0 bases from V and 4 bases from J, with 10 bases between. The CDR3 extends over 15 amino acids. Germline loops: CDR1 SGHRS, CDR2 YFSETQ. The full variable domain, its missing parts supplied by reference TRBV5-1 and TRBJ1-4, is KAGVTQTPRYLIKTRGQQVTLSCSPISGHRSVSWYQQTPGQGLQFLFEYFSETQRNKGNFPGRFSGRQFSNSRSEMNVSTLELGDSALYLCASSLDWGVNEKLFFGSGTQLSVL.

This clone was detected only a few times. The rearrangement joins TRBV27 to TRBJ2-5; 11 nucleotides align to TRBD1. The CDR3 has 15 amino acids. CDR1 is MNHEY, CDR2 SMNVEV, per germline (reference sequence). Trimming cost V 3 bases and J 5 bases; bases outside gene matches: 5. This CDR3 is CASSFRTGGRETQYF. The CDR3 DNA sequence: TGTGCCAGCAGTTTCCGGACAGGGGGCCGGGAGACCCAGTACTTC.

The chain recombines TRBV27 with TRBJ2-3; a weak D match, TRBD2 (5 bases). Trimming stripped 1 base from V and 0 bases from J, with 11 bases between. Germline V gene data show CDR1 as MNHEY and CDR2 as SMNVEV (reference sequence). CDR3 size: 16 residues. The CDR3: CASSLFEGASTDTQYF. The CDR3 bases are TGTGCCAGCAGTTTATTTGAGGGTGCTAGCACAGATACGCAGTATTTT.

The CDR3 reads CASSFTRGLDGYTF. The CDR3 DNA sequence: TGTGCCAGCAGCTTCACGAGGGGGCTAGATGGCTACACCTTC. The chain is built from TRBV7-2 and TRBJ1-2; 7 bases are a match to TRBD1. Looked up from germline, CDR1 is SGHTA and CDR2 is FQGNSA. This CDR3 has 14 amino acids. V was pared by 3 bases and J by 6 bases, with 7 bases of the junction left unmatched.

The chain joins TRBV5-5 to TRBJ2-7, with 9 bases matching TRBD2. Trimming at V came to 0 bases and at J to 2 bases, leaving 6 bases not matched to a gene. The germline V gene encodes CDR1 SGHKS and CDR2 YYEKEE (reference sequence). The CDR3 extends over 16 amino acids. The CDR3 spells CASSLGWASGTYEQYF. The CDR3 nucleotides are TGTGCCAGCAGCTTGGGTTGGGCTAGCGGGACCTACGAGCAGTACTTC.

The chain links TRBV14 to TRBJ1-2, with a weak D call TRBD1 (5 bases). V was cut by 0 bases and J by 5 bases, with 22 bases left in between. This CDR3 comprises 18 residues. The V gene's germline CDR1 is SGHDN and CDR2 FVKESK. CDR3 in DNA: TGTGCCAGCAGCCAAGATGCGCAGGGCGCCCTTTATTCTTATGGCTACACCTTC. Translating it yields CASSQDAQGALYSYGYTF.

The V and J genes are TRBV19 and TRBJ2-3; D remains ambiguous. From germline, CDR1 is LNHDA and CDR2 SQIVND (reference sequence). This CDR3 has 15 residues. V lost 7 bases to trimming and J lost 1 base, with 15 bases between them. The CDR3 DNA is TGTGCCAGTACCAGTCCTGAGGCCGGCACAGATACGCAGTATTTT. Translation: CASTSPEAGTDTQYF.

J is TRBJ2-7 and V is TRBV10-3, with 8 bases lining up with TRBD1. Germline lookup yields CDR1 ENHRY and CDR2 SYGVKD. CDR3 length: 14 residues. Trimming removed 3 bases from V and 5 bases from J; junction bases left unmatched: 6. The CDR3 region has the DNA TGTGCCATCAGTGATGGACAGGGCCCCAACGAGCAGTACTTC. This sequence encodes CAISDGQGPNEQYF.

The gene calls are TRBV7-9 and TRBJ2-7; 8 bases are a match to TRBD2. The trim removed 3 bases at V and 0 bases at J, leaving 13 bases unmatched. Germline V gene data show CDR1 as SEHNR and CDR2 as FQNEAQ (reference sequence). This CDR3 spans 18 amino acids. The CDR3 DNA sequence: TGTGCCAGCAGCTTCCTTGGAGCGGGAGACCCCAGCTCCTACGAGCAGTACTTC. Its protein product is CASSFLGAGDPSSYEQYF.

DNA of the CDR3: TGTGCCAGTAGCGGGATGGGACAGCTCAGCAATCAGCCCCAGCATTTT. This translates into CASSGMGQLSNQPQHF. The chain carries TRBV19 and TRBJ1-5, with 7 bases aligning to TRBD1. The CDR3 runs 16 residues. Germline assignment: CDR1 LNHDA and CDR2 SQIVND (reference sequence). The ends lost 6 bases at V and 1 base at J; junction bases unmatched: 9.

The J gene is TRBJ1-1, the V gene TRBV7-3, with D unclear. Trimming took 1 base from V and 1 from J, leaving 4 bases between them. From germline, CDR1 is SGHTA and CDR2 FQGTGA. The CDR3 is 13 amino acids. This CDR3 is CASSLNRNTEAFF. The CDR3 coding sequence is TGTGCCAGCAGCTTAAACAGGAACACTGAAGCTTTCTTT. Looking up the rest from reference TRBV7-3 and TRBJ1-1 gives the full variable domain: GAGVSQTPSNKVTEKGKYVELRCDPISGHTALYWYRQSLGQGPEFLIYFQGTGAADDSGLPNDRFFAVRPEGSVSTLKIQRTERGDSAVYLCASSLNRNTEAFFGQGTRLTVV.

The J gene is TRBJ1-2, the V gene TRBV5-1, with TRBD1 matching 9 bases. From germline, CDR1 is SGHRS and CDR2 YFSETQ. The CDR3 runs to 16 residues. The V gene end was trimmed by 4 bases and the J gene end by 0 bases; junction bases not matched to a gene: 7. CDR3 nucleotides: TGCGCCAGCAGCCCGGGACAGGGTATTCCTAACTATGGCTACACCTTC. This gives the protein CASSPGQGIPNYGYTF.

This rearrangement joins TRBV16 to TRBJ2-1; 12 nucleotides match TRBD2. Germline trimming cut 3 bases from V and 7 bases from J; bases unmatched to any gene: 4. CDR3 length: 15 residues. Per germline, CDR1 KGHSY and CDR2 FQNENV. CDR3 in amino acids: CASSHRGLAGNEQFF. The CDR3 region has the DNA TGTGCCAGCAGCCATAGAGGACTAGCGGGAAATGAGCAGTTCTTC.

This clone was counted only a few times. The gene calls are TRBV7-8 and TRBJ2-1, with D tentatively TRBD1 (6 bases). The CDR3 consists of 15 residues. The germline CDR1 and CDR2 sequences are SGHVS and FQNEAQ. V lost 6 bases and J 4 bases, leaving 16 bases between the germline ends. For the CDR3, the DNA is TGTGCCAGCAGTATCTCGGGACACCAATACAATGAGCAGTTCTTC. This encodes CASSISGHQYNEQFF.